This passage covers 16 T cell receptor beta chains from one sample sequenced in a study of cytomegalovirus exposure and HLA in healthy donors. The study ran its PCR with 60 Vbeta and 13 Jbeta primers. Sequencing was performed with immunoSEQ multiplex PCR; in TCRdb, only in-frame clones are kept and a portion is missing. The sample holds 150,000 to 200,000 clones, roughly four fifths seen once. The sample taken for sequencing was PBMCs. Receptors originate from a man between 45 and 60 years old in good health and CMV-seropositive.

The chain recombines TRBV2 with TRBJ2-1; 7 bases are a match to TRBD2. J lost 6 bases, V lost 2 bases, and 7 bases had no gene match. The CDR3 extends over 15 amino acids. Germline loops: CDR1 SNHLY, CDR2 FYNNEI. This chain's CDR3 is CASSEWQGLRNEQFF. DNA of the CDR3: TGTGCCAGCAGTGAATGGCAGGGACTACGCAATGAGCAGTTCTTC.

The gene calls are TRBV10-2 and TRBJ2-5, with D perhaps matching TRBD2 (6 bases). Judging by the DNA end, TRBJ2-7 fits better; the J call may be wrong. The V gene's germline CDR1 is WSHSY and CDR2 SAAADI. The CDR3 consists of 13 residues. The CDR3 coding sequence is TGCGCCAGCAGGCGGGGCGACTCCTACGAGCAGTACTTC. It encodes CASRRGDSYEQYF.

The rearrangement uses TRBV18 and TRBJ1-1; TRBD1 agrees at 7 bases. Germline V gene lookup returns CDR1 KGHSH and CDR2 LQKENI. The CDR3 runs to 12 residues. The V segment lost 3 bases and the J segment 8 bases; nucleotides outside the gene matches: 3. The CDR3 sequence: CASSPSDREAFF. In DNA form, the CDR3 reads TGTGCCAGCTCACCTTCGGACAGGGAAGCTTTCTTT.

The genes are TRBV5-4 and TRBJ1-1, with 11 bases that match TRBD1. The V gene's germline CDR1 is SGHNT and CDR2 YYREEE (reference sequence). CDR3 length: 16 amino acids. V lost 4 bases, J lost 3 bases, and 8 bases stayed unmatched. This CDR3 is CASSNLPGQGDTEAFF. The DNA for the CDR3 is TGTGCCAGCAGCAATCTTCCGGGACAGGGGGACACTGAAGCTTTCTTT.

V gene TRBV25-1 combines with J gene TRBJ1-6, with D unclear. CDR3 length equals 16 residues. Trimming removed 0 bases from V and 7 bases from J, with 13 bases in between. Germline V gives CDR1 MGHDK, CDR2 SYGVNS. This CDR3 is CASSEYEGSRNSPLHF. The CDR3 bases are TGTGCCAGCAGTGAATATGAGGGCTCGCGGAATTCACCCCTCCACTTT.

In its sample, this clone was seen a few times. The CDR3 spells CASSVGDRVYEQYF. CDR3 in DNA: TGTGCCAGCAGCGTAGGTGACAGGGTCTACGAGCAGTACTTC. The chain has TRBV9 and TRBJ2-7, with 7 nucleotides matching TRBD1. This CDR3 comprises 14 residues. Germline V CDR1 and CDR2: SGDLS, YYNGEE. The trim removed 0 bases at V and 3 bases at J, leaving 3 bases unmatched.

The V call is TRBV28, the J call TRBJ2-3; 11 bases line up with TRBD2. There are 16 residues in the CDR3. The trim removed 5 bases at V and 2 bases at J, leaving 6 bases unmatched. CDR1 is MDHEN and CDR2 is SYDVKM in the germline V gene. Written as DNA, the CDR3 is TGTGCCAGCAGTCCCCAGACTAGCGGGGTCACAGATACGCAGTATTTT. Translating gives CASSPQTSGVTDTQYF.

This chain joins TRBV5-1 and TRBJ2-4; D not resolved. Germline-derived CDR1 and CDR2 are SGHRS and YFSETQ. V was pared by 0 bases and J by 1 base, with 5 bases between. The CDR3 is made up of 14 amino acids. Here the CDR3 DNA reads TGCGCCAGCAGCTTGGACAGTGCCAAAAACATTCAGTACTTC. Translating it yields CASSLDSAKNIQYF.

The genes are TRBV5-4 and TRBJ2-5; 14 nucleotides line up with TRBD2. The CDR3 contains 16 residues. In germline, CDR1 is SGHNT, CDR2 YYREEE (reference sequence). The J segment lost 5 bases and the V segment lost 4 bases, leaving 7 bases of the junction unmatched. CDR3: CASSGGLAGEGETQYF. In DNA form, the CDR3 reads TGTGCCAGCAGCGGGGGACTAGCGGGGGAAGGGGAGACCCAGTACTTC.

This chain joins TRBV6-5 and TRBJ2-3; 8 nucleotides agree with TRBD1. The V segment lost 2 bases and the J segment 6 bases; nucleotides outside the gene matches: 10. The germline V gene has CDR1 MNHEY and CDR2 SVGAGI. CDR3 length: 16 amino acids. The CDR3: CASSYPGGGIGDTQYF. CDR3 coding DNA: TGTGCCAGCAGTTACCCAGGGGGCGGCATCGGGGATACGCAGTATTTT.

The chain combines TRBV28 with TRBJ2-3; possible D gene TRBD1, 6 bases. Trimming cost V 11 bases and J 8 bases, with 17 bases left between them. The CDR3 covers 12 residues. CDR1 and CDR2 (germline): MDHEN, SYDVKM. For the CDR3, the DNA is TGTGCCGGGGGCGGGCTGGGCGGTACGCAGTATTTT. It translates to CAGGGLGGTQYF.

The V and J genes are TRBV2 and TRBJ2-5, with 8 bases aligning to TRBD1. V lost 5 bases and J lost 11; bases outside the gene matches: 16. The CDR3 totals 15 residues. Germline lookup yields CDR1 SNHLY and CDR2 FYNNEI. CDR3 amino acids: CASSTDRGQTGEQYF. The CDR3 nucleotides are TGTGCCAGCAGTACAGACAGGGGACAAACGGGAGAGCAGTACTTC.

The sample holds one count of this clone. The chain is built from TRBV6-5 and TRBJ2-3, with D perhaps TRBD1 (6 bases). This CDR3 region has 14 residues. Trimming took off 7 bases at V and 2 bases at J, with 13 bases between the two ends. Germline V gene data show CDR1 as MNHEY and CDR2 as SVGAGI. The CDR3, as DNA: TGTGCCAGCAATTTCAGGGGCCCCACAGATACGCAGTATTTT. This translates into CASNFRGPTDTQYF.

The chain carries TRBV9 and TRBJ1-3, with 10 bases that match TRBD1. Germline trimming cut 4 bases from V and 4 bases from J; bases unmatched to any gene: 11. Germline-derived CDR1 and CDR2 are SGDLS and YYNGEE. This CDR3 contains 17 residues. The CDR3 sequence is CASSSGQGVLGGNTIYF. The CDR3 region has the DNA TGTGCCAGCAGCTCAGGACAGGGGGTCTTGGGAGGAAACACCATATATTTT.

The DNA of the CDR3 is TGTGCCAGCAGCTTAGATAGGACTAGCGCAGTTCAGTACTTC. Amino acids: CASSLDRTSAVQYF. The chain carries TRBV7-9 and TRBJ2-4; TRBD2 agrees at 9 bases. CDR1 is SEHNR, CDR2 FQNEAQ, per germline (reference sequence). Germline trimming cut 1 base from V and 11 bases from J; bases unmatched to any gene: 6. This CDR3 comprises 14 residues.

The V call is TRBV5-1, the J call TRBJ1-2; no firm D call. The germline CDR1 and CDR2 sequences are SGHRS and YFSETQ. CDR3 length: 13 residues. Trimming left V 4 bases short and J 10 bases short, with 17 bases between. CDR3 sequence (DNA): TGCGCCAGCAGCCCCGGGTCAGAGCTCCTCTACACCTTC. Translated: CASSPGSELLYTF.